This T cell receptor (beta chain) was captured by sequencing in a study of blood T cell repertoires in COVID-19. CDR1 and CDR2 (germline): SGHRS, YFSETQ. The CDR3 is made up of 12 amino acids. Trimming left V 3 bases short and J 6 bases short, with 9 bases between. Libraries were prepared by immunoSEQ multiplex PCR; TCRdb keeps only in-frame clonotypes and omits some of them. The table has some 170,000 clones, less than 90% seen once; the top ten hold 0.95% to 1.5%. This clonotype was sampled from a human donor with acute COVID-19. The donor label of this sample is uncertain. This chain links TRBV5-1 with TRBJ1-1, with D unclear. Sample: PBMCs or T cells enriched from blood (not recorded which). For the CDR3, the DNA is TGCGCCAGCAGCTACGCCGGGGCTGAAGCTTTCTTT. Protein product: CASSYAGAEAFF.